Below, 26 T cell receptor beta chains from the same sample are listed, as sequenced in a study of cytomegalovirus exposure and HLA in healthy donors. With 60 Vbeta and 13 Jbeta primers, the PCR was carried out. The assay was immunoSEQ multiplex PCR, and TCRdb's table has in-frame clones only and misses some. The table lists fewer than 200,000 clones, around four fifths of them singletons. Sequenced input: PBMCs. These receptors were obtained from a girl aged 2-10 years in good health and CMV-seropositive.

This chain joins TRBV5-8 and TRBJ2-7; D may be TRBD1 (6 bases). Germline CDR1 is SGHTS and CDR2 is YDEGEE. With 4 bases removed from V and 0 bases from J, the gap between germline ends came to 17 bases. The CDR3 has 16 amino acids. The CDR3 region is CASSPTGSLSSYEQYF. The CDR3 bases are TGTGCCAGCAGCCCTACAGGGTCCCTGAGCTCCTACGAGCAGTACTTC.

This clone was seen once. The rearrangement links TRBV5-5 to TRBJ2-5, with 10 positions matching TRBD2. J was trimmed by 3 bases and V by 3 bases; bases with no gene match: 8. Per germline, CDR1 SGHKS and CDR2 YYEKEE (reference sequence). This CDR3 comprises 16 residues. The CDR3 reads CASSSWGTSDKETQYF. The CDR3 DNA is TGTGCCAGCAGCTCCTGGGGGACTAGCGACAAAGAGACCCAGTACTTC.

The rearrangement uses TRBV10-3 and TRBJ2-1; D is unresolved. The germline V gene has CDR1 ENHRY and CDR2 SYGVKD. The germline V and J ends were trimmed by 6 bases and 0 bases, with 12 bases remaining between them. The CDR3 length is 15 residues. The CDR3 loop reads CAISPLPSSYNEQFF. The CDR3 DNA sequence: TGTGCCATCAGCCCCTTACCGAGCTCCTACAATGAGCAGTTCTTC.

The V call is TRBV5-1, the J call TRBJ2-1; 7 positions agree with TRBD2. V was pared by 7 bases and J by 0 bases, with 7 bases of the junction left unmatched. The CDR3 spans 15 residues. Germline CDR1 is SGHRS and CDR2 is YFSETQ. The CDR3 DNA reads as TGCGCCAGCGAGTCCGGCGGGAGCTCCTACAATGAGCAGTTCTTC. Translation: CASESGGSSYNEQFF.

This chain links TRBV6-5 with TRBJ1-1; D remains unclear. V was cut by 4 bases and J by 5 bases, with 14 bases left in between. The CDR3 consists of 14 residues. Germline V gene sequence: CDR1 MNHEY, CDR2 SVGAGI. CDR3 region: CASSLLYRRTEAFF. The DNA for the CDR3 is TGTGCCAGCAGTTTACTTTATAGGAGGACTGAAGCTTTCTTT.

The CDR3 loop reads CASSERRANYEQYF. CDR3 sequence (DNA): TGTGCCAGCAGTGAGAGGCGGGCCAACTACGAGCAGTACTTC. The chain employs TRBV2 and TRBJ2-7; D is possibly TRBD2 (5 bases). With 3 bases removed from V and 3 bases from J, the gap between germline ends came to 12 bases. The CDR3 loop spans 14 amino acids. Germline CDR1 and CDR2: SNHLY and FYNNEI.

V and J are TRBV28 and TRBJ1-3; unclear D gene. The CDR3 has 16 residues. Trimming removed 3 bases from V and 7 bases from J, with 19 bases in between. The germline V gene has CDR1 MDHEN and CDR2 SYDVKM. The CDR3 sequence: CASSFAGALFENTIYF. As DNA, the CDR3 is TGTGCCAGCAGTTTTGCAGGCGCCTTGTTCGAGAACACCATATATTTT.

The J gene is TRBJ2-1, the V gene TRBV7-8; TRBD1 agrees at 7 bases. The CDR3 runs to 16 residues. Germline values: CDR1 SGHVS, CDR2 FQNEAQ. Unmatched junction bases numbered 5, after V lost 0 bases and J lost 3 bases. DNA of the CDR3: TGTGCCAGCAGCTTAGCGGTCAGGGGGAGCTACAATGAGCAGTTCTTC. As protein: CASSLAVRGSYNEQFF.

The genes are TRBV7-8 and TRBJ2-2; 13 nucleotides agree with TRBD2. There are 14 residues in the CDR3. From germline, CDR1 is SGHVS and CDR2 FQNEAQ. With 8 bases clipped from V and 8 bases from J, the junction kept 5 bases outside the gene matches. Written as DNA, the CDR3 is TGTGCCAGCTTTGGGACTAGCGGGACGGGGGAGCTGTTTTTT. This gives the protein CASFGTSGTGELFF. Full variable domain (outside the CDR3, taken from reference TRBV7-8 and TRBJ2-2): GAGVSQSPRYKVAKRGQDVALRCDPISGHVSLFWYQQALGQGPEFLTYFQNEAQLDKSGLPSDRFFAERPEGSVSTLKIQRTQQEDSAVYLCASFGTSGTGELFFGEGSRLTVL.

The V and J genes are TRBV30 and TRBJ2-7, with D perhaps matching TRBD1 (6 bases). Between the trimmed V and J ends, which lost 4 bases and 6 bases, there was a span of 13 bases. CDR1 is GTSNPN, CDR2 SVGIG, per germline (reference sequence). There are 12 residues in the CDR3. CDR3 sequence (DNA): TGTGCCTGGAAAAAAGGGGGTCTCGAGCAGTACTTC. It yields the protein CAWKKGGLEQYF.

V gene TRBV30 combines with J gene TRBJ2-7; 9 bases are shared with TRBD2. CDR1 and CDR2 from the germline V gene are GTSNPN and SVGIG (reference sequence). V was pared by 5 bases and J by 2 bases, with 16 bases of the junction left unmatched. This CDR3 is 17 amino acids long. The CDR3 sequence: CAWRAPGGRVSTYEQYF. The CDR3 DNA sequence: TGTGCCTGGCGTGCCCCTGGCGGGAGGGTTTCAACCTACGAGCAGTACTTC.

In this sample, this clone turned up a few times. The gene calls are TRBV10-3 and TRBJ2-5, with 7 bases aligning to TRBD2. V was pared by 0 bases and J by 4 bases, with 8 bases of the junction left unmatched. This CDR3 region has 16 residues. Germline CDR1 reads ENHRY; CDR2 reads SYGVKD. CDR3 protein: CAISESTGGRRETQYF. In nucleotides, the CDR3 is TGTGCCATCAGTGAGTCGACGGGGGGAAGGAGAGAGACCCAGTACTTC.

V is TRBV2 and J is TRBJ1-5, with D possibly being TRBD1 (6 bases). CDR3 length: 16 residues. Per the germline V gene, CDR1 is SNHLY and CDR2 is FYNNEI. With 7 bases removed from V and 4 bases from J, the gap between germline ends came to 20 bases. The CDR3 loop reads CASKSTYRDRNQPQHF. CDR3 nucleotide sequence: TGTGCCAGCAAGTCCACCTACAGGGATAGAAATCAGCCCCAGCATTTT. Complete variable domain (other parts from reference TRBV2 and TRBJ1-5): EPEVTQTPSHQVTQMGQEVILRCVPISNHLYFYWYRQILGQKVEFLVSFYNNEISEKSEIFDDQFSVERPDGSNFTLKIRSTKLEDSAMYFCASKSTYRDRNQPQHFGDGTRLSIL.

A single count supports this clone. The chain joins TRBV29-1 to TRBJ1-4; 9 nucleotides align to TRBD1. This CDR3 has 13 residues. V was pared by 6 bases and J by 6 bases, with 5 bases of the junction left unmatched. Germline V gives CDR1 SQVTM, CDR2 ANQGSEA. The CDR3 is CSVYGTGYEKLFF. Here the CDR3 DNA reads TGCAGCGTCTATGGGACAGGGTATGAAAAACTGTTTTTT.

The CDR3 sequence: CASSKRRGGSSYGYTF. CDR3 coding DNA: TGTGCCAGCAGCAAAAGGAGGGGGGGTTCGAGCTATGGCTACACCTTC. The gene calls are TRBV28 and TRBJ1-2; a possible D gene is TRBD1 (6 bases). The CDR3 totals 16 residues. The germline V gene encodes CDR1 MDHEN and CDR2 SYDVKM. Trimming took off 6 bases at V and 4 bases at J, with 21 bases between the two ends.

This chain joins TRBV28 and TRBJ2-5, with 14 bases lining up with TRBD2. Germline CDR1 MDHEN, CDR2 SYDVKM. The CDR3 covers 14 residues. V shed 6 bases and J 11 bases; nucleotides not matched to a gene: 8. The DNA for the CDR3 is TGTGCCAGCAGGGGACTAGCGGGAGAAGGTGAGCAGTACTTC. Translating it yields CASRGLAGEGEQYF.

The chain combines TRBV13 with TRBJ2-3; 7 nucleotides line up with TRBD2. The CDR3 is 17 amino acids. Germline V gene lookup returns CDR1 PRHDT and CDR2 FYEKMQ (reference sequence). With V trimmed by 5 bases and J by 2 bases, 13 bases remained unmatched. The CDR3 sequence is CASSRSIAGAFTDTQYF. In nucleotides, the CDR3 is TGTGCCAGCAGCCGATCCATCGCGGGAGCCTTCACAGATACGCAGTATTTT.

The J gene is TRBJ2-7, the V gene TRBV27; D is perhaps TRBD1 (5 bases). Deletions cut 5 bases from V and 5 bases from J, with 7 bases between. The CDR3 covers 11 residues. Per the germline V gene, CDR1 is MNHEY and CDR2 is SMNVEV (reference sequence). CDR3 DNA: TGTGCCAGCAGTAGGGGAAACGAGCAGTACTTC. Amino acids: CASSRGNEQYF.

The genes are TRBV18 and TRBJ2-4, with 8 bases aligning to TRBD1. The junction had 6 bases not matched to a gene; V was cut back by 6 bases and J by 5 bases. The germline gives CDR1 KGHSH, CDR2 LQKENI. The CDR3 is made up of 14 amino acids. CDR3: CASSSLQGENIQYF. CDR3 sequence (DNA): TGTGCCAGCTCCTCTTTACAGGGGGAAAACATTCAGTACTTC.

As for this clone: Other nucleotide sequences from this sample produce the same CDR3. The V gene is TRBV29-1, the J gene TRBJ1-1, with D hard to call. Germline V gene lookup returns CDR1 SQVTM and CDR2 ANQGSEA. Deletions cut 4 bases from V and 5 bases from J, with 11 bases between. This CDR3 is built from 12 residues. The CDR3 loop reads CSVVREATEAFF. The CDR3 DNA is TGCAGCGTTGTAAGGGAGGCGACTGAAGCTTTCTTT. Full variable domain (outside the CDR3, taken from reference TRBV29-1 and TRBJ1-1): SAVISQKPSRDICQRGTSLTIQCQVDSQVTMMFWYRQQPGQSLTLIATANQGSEATYESGFVIDKFPISRPNLTFSTLTVSNMSPEDSSIYLCSVVREATEAFFGQGTRLTVV.

The chain couples TRBV28 to TRBJ1-5; 9 bases map to TRBD1. Germline lookup yields CDR1 MDHEN and CDR2 SYDVKM. The CDR3 extends over 13 amino acids. Losses at the gene ends were 7 bases for V and 5 bases for J; bases not matched to a gene: 3. The CDR3 DNA sequence: TGTGCCAGCACCCGGACAGGGGATCAGCCCCAGCATTTT. As protein: CASTRTGDQPQHF.

The chain has TRBV6-6 and TRBJ1-5, with D perhaps matching TRBD1 (5 bases). Trimming left V 0 bases short and J 6 bases short, with 15 bases between. The CDR3 is 16 residues long. Germline V gene data show CDR1 as MNHNY and CDR2 as SVGAGI (reference sequence). The CDR3 reads CASSYSSSGVSQPQHF. The DNA of the CDR3 is TGTGCCAGCAGTTACTCCTCGTCGGGGGTAAGTCAGCCCCAGCATTTT.

This clone was seen a single time. This sequence joins TRBV29-1 and TRBJ1-1, with D perhaps matching TRBD1 (5 bases). The germline V gene has CDR1 SQVTM and CDR2 ANQGSEA. V was pared by 6 bases and J by 3 bases, with 17 bases between. There are 14 residues in the CDR3. CDR3 region: CSVTWRGGDTEAFF. CDR3 coding DNA: TGCAGCGTGACCTGGCGCGGGGGGGACACTGAAGCTTTCTTT.

Only one count was recorded for this clone. The chain employs TRBV18 and TRBJ1-5; 7 bases are shared with TRBD1. The CDR3 has 13 amino acids. V dropped 5 bases and J dropped 7; count of bases not matched to a gene: 5. Germline assignment: CDR1 KGHSH and CDR2 LQKENI. The CDR3 here is CASSWAGGQPQHF. Here the CDR3 DNA reads TGTGCCAGCTCATGGGCAGGGGGACAGCCCCAGCATTTT.

The rearrangement links TRBV6-5 to TRBJ1-5; no firm D call. The V end was cut by 5 bases, the J end by 7 bases, with 15 bases between. The CDR3 sequence is 14 residues long. Germline assignment: CDR1 MNHEY and CDR2 SVGAGI. CDR3 nucleotide sequence: TGTGCCAGCAGTCAGCGGTTCGAGAGGCAGCCCCAGCATTTT. It specifies CASSQRFERQPQHF.

The CDR3 DNA reads TGTGCCAGCAGCTCGGGACAGGGGGCTGGAAACACCATATATTTT. Translating gives CASSSGQGAGNTIYF. The rearrangement links TRBV5-4 to TRBJ1-3, with TRBD1 matching over 11 bases. V lost 3 bases and J lost 2; bases outside the gene matches: 1. Germline CDR1 and CDR2: SGHNT and YYREEE (reference sequence). The CDR3 extends over 15 amino acids.